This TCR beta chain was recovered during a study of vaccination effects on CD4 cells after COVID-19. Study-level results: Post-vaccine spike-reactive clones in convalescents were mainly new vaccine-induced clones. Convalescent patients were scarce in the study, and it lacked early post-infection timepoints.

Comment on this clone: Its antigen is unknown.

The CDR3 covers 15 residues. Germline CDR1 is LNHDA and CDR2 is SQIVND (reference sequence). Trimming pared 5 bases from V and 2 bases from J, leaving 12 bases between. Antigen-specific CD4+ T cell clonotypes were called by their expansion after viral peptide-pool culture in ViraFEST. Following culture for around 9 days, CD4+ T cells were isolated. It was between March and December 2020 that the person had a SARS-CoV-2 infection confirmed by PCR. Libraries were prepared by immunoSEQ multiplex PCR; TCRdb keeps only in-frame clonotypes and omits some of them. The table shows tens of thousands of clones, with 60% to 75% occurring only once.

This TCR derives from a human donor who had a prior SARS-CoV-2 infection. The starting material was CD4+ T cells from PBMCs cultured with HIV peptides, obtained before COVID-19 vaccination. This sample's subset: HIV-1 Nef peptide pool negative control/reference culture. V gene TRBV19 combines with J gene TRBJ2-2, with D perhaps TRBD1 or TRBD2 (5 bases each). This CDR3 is CASSPGTANTGELFF. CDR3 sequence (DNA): TGTGCCAGTAGTCCCGGGACGGCTAACACCGGGGAGCTGTTTTTT.